These T cell receptor beta chains were read from a single sample in a study of breast tumors, draining lymph nodes, adjacent tissues. MiXCR was run by TCRdb on the multiplex PCR reads, yielding one entry per CDR3 protein. The data show about 200,000 distinct CDR3 sequences, 30% to 35% seen once. Sequencing was carried out using axillary lymph node tissue. The source of these receptors is a female donor with breast cancer. Some clones in this sample may be carry-over from other donors' samples. Each CDR3 is given with its conserved first and last residue. Each record gives: D gene, V gene, clone size, J gene, CDR3 DNA, CDR3 protein. D genes are given only for firm matches. The size entry is marked missing in some rows and otherwise reads once, few, many or a size class.

.	TRBV4-3	.	TRBJ2-5	TGCGCCAGCAGCCAAGTCGACAGACAGTACTTC	CASSQVDRQYF
TRBD2	TRBV9	many	TRBJ2-3	TGTGCCAGCAGCGGAGGGACAGGGGATAGGACTAGCGGGGTTAAGGATACGCAGTATTTT	CASSGGTGDRTSGVKDTQYF
TRBD2	TRBV11-2	.	TRBJ2-7	TGTGCCAGCAGTCGTAGCGGGACACCGACAAGATACGAGCAGTACTTC	CASSRSGTPTRYEQYF
.	TRBV20-1	many	TRBJ1-2	TGCAGTGCTAGAGTGAACAGCCCGGGTAGCGACTATGGCTACACCTTC	CSARVNSPGSDYGYTF
.	TRBV5-1	few	TRBJ2-5	TGCGCCAGCCAGAAGGAGGGGGCGCGTGAGACCCAGTACTTC	CASQKEGARETQYF
.	TRBV7-9	many	TRBJ1-6	TGTGCCATCGGAGATTATAATTCACCCCTCCACTTT	CAIGDYNSPLHF
.	TRBV2	.	TRBJ2-5	TGTGCCAGCAGTGTTACAGGGAACCAAGAGACCCAGTACTTC	CASSVTGNQETQYF
.	TRBV10-3	.	TRBJ1-4	TGTGCCATCAGTGCGTCCACGGGGGAAAAACTGTTTTTT	CAISASTGEKLFF
.	TRBV20-1	many	TRBJ2-2	TGCAGTGCTAGAGAAGGGGCGAACACCGGGGAGCTGTTTTTT	CSAREGANTGELFF
TRBD2	TRBV20-1	many	TRBJ2-1	TGCAGTGCTAGGGGTCGCGGGGGTGCCTACAATGAGCAGTTCTTC	CSARGRGGAYNEQFF
TRBD2	TRBV3-1	few	TRBJ2-7	TGTGCCAGCAGCCTCCGCGGGACTAGTCGCCACGAGCAGTACTTC	CASSLRGTSRHEQYF
.	TRBV18	.	TRBJ2-7	TGTGCCAGCTCACCCGCAAGTGTGGCAGACATTTACGAGCAGTACTTC	CASSPASVADIYEQYF
.	TRBV5-6	many	TRBJ1-4	TGTGCCAGCAGCTTCGGAGCAGCCCTGACAACTAATGAAAAACTGTTTTTT	CASSFGAALTTNEKLFF
TRBD2	TRBV12-3/TRBV12-4	few	TRBJ2-5	TGTGCCAGCAGTTTAGTAACGGGAGGAGAGACCCAGTACTTC	CASSLVTGGETQYF
TRBD2	TRBV7-6	.	TRBJ2-7	TGTGCCAGCAGTGTGACTAGCGGGGTGGGGAGCTACGAGCAGTACTTC	CASSVTSGVGSYEQYF
.	TRBV24-1	.	TRBJ2-3	TGTGCCACCAGTGATGACATAGCGGAGCCAGATACGCAGTATTTT	CATSDDIAEPDTQYF
.	TRBV24-1	few	TRBJ2-6	TGTGCCACCAGTGGCGTAGCGGGGGCCAACGTCCTGACTTTC	CATSGVAGANVLTF
.	TRBV9	many	TRBJ1-5	TGTGCCAGCAGCGGACCTGGGGTAAATCAGCCCCAGCATTTT	CASSGPGVNQPQHF
.	TRBV25-1	many	TRBJ2-2	TGTGCCAGCACACCTCGAGAGACCGGGGAGCTGTTTTTT	CASTPRETGELFF
.	TRBV28	.	TRBJ1-2	TGTGCCAGCAGTCAGACAGGCCCTTTCAACTATGGCTACACCTTC	CASSQTGPFNYGYTF
.	TRBV14	.	TRBJ1-2	TGTGCCAGCAGCCCCCACTGGGCGTCGGGCAATACCCCGGATGGCTACACCTTC	CASSPHWASGNTPDGYTF
.	TRBV20-1	many	TRBJ1-2	TGCAGTGCTAGTCTGGCCCTCTCACAGGGTAACTATGGCTACACCTTC	CSASLALSQGNYGYTF
TRBD2	TRBV2	many	TRBJ2-3	TGTGCCAGCAGGACTAGCGGGGGGGCCGGGGCAGATACGCAGTATTTT	CASRTSGGAGADTQYF
TRBD1	TRBV19	many	TRBJ1-5	TGTGCCAGTAGTAAATGGACAGGGGAGAGCAATCAGCCCCAGCATTTT	CASSKWTGESNQPQHF
TRBD2	TRBV9	many	TRBJ2-5	TGTGCCAGCAGACGGGACTATAAGGGGACCCAAGAGACCCAGTACTTC	CASRRDYKGTQETQYF
.	TRBV10-2	.	TRBJ1-1	TGCGCCAGCGTCTGGGGCACTGAAGCTTTCTTT	CASVWGTEAFF
.	TRBV12-3/TRBV12-4	many	TRBJ1-6	TGTGCCAGCAGCCGCAAGACTTCACCCCTCCACTTT	CASSRKTSPLHF
TRBD2	TRBV24-1	many	TRBJ2-7	TGTGCCACCAGTGCTAGCGGGAACAACTACGAGCAGTACTTC	CATSASGNNYEQYF
TRBD2	TRBV7-6	.	TRBJ2-7	TGTGCTAAGCAGCGGGAGTCACACTCCCACGAGCAGTACTTC	CAKQRESHSHEQYF
.	TRBV18	.	TRBJ2-5	TGTGCCAGCTCACTGACAGAAGAGACCCAGTACTTC	CASSLTEETQYF
TRBD1	TRBV2	.	TRBJ1-1	TGTGCCAGCAGAAGACAACCGGCAGGGGGAACAATGAACACTGAAGCTTTCTTT	CASRRQPAGGTMNTEAFF
.	TRBV2	.	TRBJ1-6	TGTGCTAGAGAGCAGTATAATTCACCCCTCCACTTT	CAREQYNSPLHF
.	TRBV30	.	TRBJ2-7	TGTGCCGGGCAAAGCTCCTACGAGCAGTACTTC	CAGQSSYEQYF
.	TRBV7-2	many	TRBJ1-6	TGTGCCAGCAGCTCATTTAGGGAATCTCCAAATTCACCCCTCCACTTT	CASSSFRESPNSPLHF
TRBD2	TRBV7-2	.	TRBJ2-5	TGTGCCAGCAGCTGGGGGGCCACTAGCGGAGATGCACAGTACTTC	CASSWGATSGDAQYF
.	TRBV20-1	.	TRBJ1-5	TGCAGTGCTAGAGACCAGGACCAGCATTTT	CSARDQDQHF
.	TRBV5-1	.	TRBJ1-4	TGCGCCAGCAGGGAATTTGCAACTAATGAAAAACTGTTGTTT	CASREFATNEKLLF
.	TRBV4-1	many	TRBJ2-2	TGCGCCAGCAGCCAACAAGGGGAGCTGTTTTTT	CASSQQGELFF
TRBD1	TRBV12-3/TRBV12-4	many	TRBJ2-3	TGTGCCAGCAGTTTGGTTGGGTCAGGGGGCAGCCCCGCAGATACGCAGTATTTT	CASSLVGSGGSPADTQYF
TRBD2	TRBV5-6	many	TRBJ2-3	TGTGCCAGCAGACGTAGCGGGGGGCCCACAGATACGCAGTATTTT	CASRRSGGPTDTQYF
.	TRBV3-1	many	TRBJ2-7	TGTGCCAGCAGCCACTCAGGAGATTTGGTCGAGCAGTACTTC	CASSHSGDLVEQYF
.	TRBV6-6	.	TRBJ1-2	TGTGCCAGCAGTCAGGCGACAGCTAACTATGGCTACACCTTC	CASSQATANYGYTF
.	TRBV7-2	many	TRBJ2-3	TGTGCCAGCAGCTACGGTAGGAGGGGCACAGATACGCAGTATTTT	CASSYGRRGTDTQYF
.	TRBV20-1	few	TRBJ2-7	TGCAGTGGGTCTTTCCCCGCGACTTTCGAGCAGTACTTC	CSGSFPATFEQYF
TRBD2	TRBV12-3/TRBV12-4	.	TRBJ2-7	TGTGCCAGCACCGCTAGCGGGGTCTACGAGCAGTACTTC	CASTASGVYEQYF